This entry is about one TCR beta chain. These data originate in a study of T cells in Graves' hyperthyroidism and ophthalmopathy. Trimming stripped 0 bases from V and 7 bases from J, with 9 bases between. This CDR3 spans 14 amino acids. Germline V gene lookup returns CDR1 LNHNV and CDR2 YYDKDF (reference sequence). TCR beta CDR3 regions were amplified from RNA transcripts. An initial round of RT-PCR targeting the TCR CDR3 relied on the HTBI primer set. TCRdb used MiXCR to reprocess the multiplex PCR reads, holding one entry per CDR3 protein. Among about 420,000 distinct CDR3 sequences listed, 15% to 19% were seen once. The diagnostic basis comprised clinical symptoms, serum thyroxine and TRAb, thyroid ultrasound and orbital computed tomography. Fresh peripheral blood, roughly 9.8 ml of it, supplied the PBMCs.

Sequenced: blood. This rearrangement joins TRBV15 to TRBJ2-2; D remains unclear. The TCR was taken from a woman aged 18-35 years with Graves' hyperthyroidism. The CDR3 DNA reads as TGTGCCACCAGCAGAGAACCAACAGACGGGGAGCTGTTTTTT. Translated, it gives CATSREPTDGELFF.